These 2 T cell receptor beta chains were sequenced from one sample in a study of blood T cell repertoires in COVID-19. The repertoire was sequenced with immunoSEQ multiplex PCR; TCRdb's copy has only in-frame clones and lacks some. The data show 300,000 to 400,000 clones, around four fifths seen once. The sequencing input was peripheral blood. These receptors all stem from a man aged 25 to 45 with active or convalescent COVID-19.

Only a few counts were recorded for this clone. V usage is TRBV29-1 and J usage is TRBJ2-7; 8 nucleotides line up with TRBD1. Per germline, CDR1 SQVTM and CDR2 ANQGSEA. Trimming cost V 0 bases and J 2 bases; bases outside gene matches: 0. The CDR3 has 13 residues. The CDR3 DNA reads TGCAGCGTTGAAGAACAGGGGGCCTACGAGCAGTACTTC. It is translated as CSVEEQGAYEQYF.

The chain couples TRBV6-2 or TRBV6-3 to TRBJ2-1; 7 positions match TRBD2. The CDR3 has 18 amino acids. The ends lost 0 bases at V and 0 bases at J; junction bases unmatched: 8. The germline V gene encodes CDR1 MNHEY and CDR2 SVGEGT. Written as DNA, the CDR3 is TGTGCCAGCAGTTACTCGAGGAACGGCGGGAGCTCCTACAATGAGCAGTTCTTC. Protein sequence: CASSYSRNGGSSYNEQFF.